The rows below give T cell receptor beta chains drawn from one sample of a study of T cell responses to AZD1222 COVID-19 vaccine. TCRdb's copy holds only in-frame clones and misses some; the assay was immunoSEQ multiplex PCR. The repertoire consists of over 120,000 clones, with approximately 93% occurring once and the leading ten covering around 5%. The input for sequencing was peripheral blood, taken on day 0 of AZD1222 vaccination. These receptors were collected from an adult in good health. CDR3s include the opening cysteine and the closing phenylalanine or tryptophan. D genes are given only for firm matches. Size is stated for part of the rows, as once, few or many counts, or as a class when the clone is expanded.

cdr3_nt,cdr3_aa,j_call,cdr3_length,clone_size,v_call,d_call
TGTGCCAGCAGTTTATATCGCCTGCTCGGTGGAAACACCATATATTTT,CASSLYRLLGGNTIYF,TRBJ1-3,16,-,TRBV28,-
TGTGCCACCAGTGATGTCGACAGGTGGGAGACCCAGTACTTC,CATSDVDRWETQYF,TRBJ2-5,14,once,TRBV24-1,-
TGTGCCAGTAGTATACTAGCGGGATCACCCTACAATGAGCAGTTCTTC,CASSILAGSPYNEQFF,TRBJ2-1,16,-,TRBV19,TRBD2
TGTGCCAGCAGTCTGACAGGGCAATCCGGAAAACTGTTTTTT,CASSLTGQSGKLFF,TRBJ1-4,14,-,TRBV28,TRBD1
TGTGCCAGCAGCCGGGGCCCCAGTAACTACGAGCAGTACTTC,CASSRGPSNYEQYF,TRBJ2-7,14,-,TRBV7-2,-
TGCGCCAGCACCGCTAGGGCTCCGGGACTAGCGGGAGGGTGGGGCAATGAGCAGTTCTTC,CASTARAPGLAGGWGNEQFF,TRBJ2-1,20,-,TRBV4-1,TRBD2
TGTGCCACCAGTGATGAGCAGGGGGCGAGCACTGAAGCTTTCTTT,CATSDEQGASTEAFF,TRBJ1-1,15,-,TRBV24-1,TRBD1
TGTGCCAGCAGCTTGGCCCTCGGGTATGGCTACACCTTC,CASSLALGYGYTF,TRBJ1-2,13,-,TRBV5-6,-
TGCGCCAGCAGCCAACTTCGAACAGGGAGGCGGACCCAGAACACTGAAGCTTTCTTT,CASSQLRTGRRTQNTEAFF,TRBJ1-1,19,-,TRBV4-1,-
TGTGCCAGTATGAAAACAGGGAGGTGGGTGAAAAATACGCAGTATTTT,CASMKTGRWVKNTQYF,TRBJ2-3,16,-,TRBV19,-
TGTGCCAGCAGCCAAGGCTATTCCGAGAACACTGAAGCTTTCTTT,CASSQGYSENTEAFF,TRBJ1-1,15,-,TRBV4-2,-
TGCGCCAGCAGCTTGAAGGCAGTGCCTTCCTATAGTGAAGCTTTCTTT,CASSLKAVPSYSEAFF,TRBJ1-1,16,-,TRBV5-1,-
TGTGCCAGCAGCCCCAGGGGAAGCTCCTACGAGCAGTACTTC,CASSPRGSSYEQYF,TRBJ2-7,14,-,TRBV6-5,-
TGTGCCAGCAGCTTATGGCCCCCTGGGGCCAACGTCCTGACTTTC,CASSLWPPGANVLTF,TRBJ2-6,15,-,TRBV5-4,-
TGCAGCGTTGAACGACAGACAGATACGCAGTATTTT,CSVERQTDTQYF,TRBJ2-3,12,-,TRBV29-1,-
TGTGCCAGCAGCTCGGGAGCCACCTACAATGAGCAGTTCTTC,CASSSGATYNEQFF,TRBJ2-1,14,-,TRBV11-3,-
TGTGCCAGCAGCTTGAATGCGAGGATGAACACTGAAGCTTTCTTT,CASSLNARMNTEAFF,TRBJ1-1,15,-,TRBV5-4,-
TGTGCCAGCAGCTTACGTCTTCTAGAAGGGTACAATGAGCAGTTCTTC,CASSLRLLEGYNEQFF,TRBJ2-1,16,-,TRBV11-1,-
TGTGCCAGCATTCCACAGGGTCAGGGGAACTATGGCTACACCTTC,CASIPQGQGNYGYTF,TRBJ1-2,15,-,TRBV6-5,-
TGTGCCACCAGCAGGGACAATTCACCCCTCCACTTT,CATSRDNSPLHF,TRBJ1-6,12,-,TRBV15,-
TGTGCCAGCAGGCCTAGCGTCCGCGAGCAGTTCTTC,CASRPSVREQFF,TRBJ2-1,12,-,TRBV28,-
TGTGCCAGCAGCCGGGACAGCGAGCAGTTCTTC,CASSRDSEQFF,TRBJ2-1,11,few,TRBV5-4,TRBD1
TGTGCCAGTAGAAGGACAGGGGACACCGGGGAGCTGTTTTTT,CASRRTGDTGELFF,TRBJ2-2,14,-,TRBV19,TRBD1
TGTGCCAGCCTACTCGACATAAACACTGAAGCTTTCTTT,CASLLDINTEAFF,TRBJ1-1,13,-,TRBV2,-
TGCGCCAGCAGGGGGGACAGCGAAGCTTTCTTT,CASRGDSEAFF,TRBJ1-1,11,-,TRBV23-1,TRBD1
TGTGCCAGCAGCTTGGGGGCTATGGACTACACCTTC,CASSLGAMDYTF,TRBJ1-2,12,-,TRBV5-8,-
TGTGCCAGCAGAGGACAGGGAGGTCAGCCCCAGCATTTT,CASRGQGGQPQHF,TRBJ1-5,13,-,TRBV6-5,TRBD1
TGCGCCAGCAGCTTAAACGCTGGAAACACCATATATTTT,CASSLNAGNTIYF,TRBJ1-3,13,-,TRBV5-1,-
TGTGCCAGCAGGGAGACAGGCCATGGCTACACCTTC,CASRETGHGYTF,TRBJ1-2,12,-,TRBV9,-
TGTGCCAGCAGCCGTAGGGACGGAACCTACCACTCTGGAAACACCATATATTTT,CASSRRDGTYHSGNTIYF,TRBJ1-3,18,-,TRBV7-2,-
TGTGCCAGCAGTTCCGACAGGGGGCGATCTTGGGGCTCTGGGGCCAACGTCCTGACTTTC,CASSSDRGRSWGSGANVLTF,TRBJ2-6,20,-,TRBV27,TRBD1
TGTGCCAGCAGCCCCCCGACAGGGTTTTCGCGCGGTGAGCAGTTCTTC,CASSPPTGFSRGEQFF,TRBJ2-1,16,-,TRBV3-1/TRBV3-2,TRBD1
TGTGCCAGTAGTATCCAAACAGGGAGAGGTGGCTACACCTTC,CASSIQTGRGGYTF,TRBJ1-2,14,-,TRBV19,-
TGCGCCAGCAGCTTGGAGCCCAGGCTGAACACTGAAGCTTTCTTT,CASSLEPRLNTEAFF,TRBJ1-1,15,once,TRBV5-1,-
TGTGCCAGCAGTTTAGATCTAGCGAGCTCCTACAATGAGCAGTTCTTC,CASSLDLASSYNEQFF,TRBJ2-1,16,-,TRBV27,-
TGTGCCAGCAGTTACGCACTTGAAGCTTTCTTT,CASSYALEAFF,TRBJ1-1,11,-,TRBV6-6,-
TGCAGCGTTGCCAGGACAACCTACAATGAGCAGTTCTTC,CSVARTTYNEQFF,TRBJ2-1,13,-,TRBV29-1,-
TGTGCCAGCAGTGAAGCGAGGGGGTTCGGGGAGCTGTTTTTT,CASSEARGFGELFF,TRBJ2-2,14,-,TRBV6-1,-
TGCGCCAGCGGAGCGGGAGTTTGGGAGACCCAGTACTTC,CASGAGVWETQYF,TRBJ2-5,13,once,TRBV10-2,TRBD2
TGTGCCAGTAGTATAGCGGAAAACACCGGGGAGCTGTTTTTT,CASSIAENTGELFF,TRBJ2-2,14,-,TRBV19,-
TGTGCCAGTAGTCCCACGGCTTTGAACACTGAAGCTTTCTTT,CASSPTALNTEAFF,TRBJ1-1,14,-,TRBV19,-
TGTGCCAGCAGTCTCCCTCGGGGGGCTGGCAATCAGCCCCAGCATTTT,CASSLPRGAGNQPQHF,TRBJ1-5,16,few,TRBV28,-
TGCGCCAGCCTGCCCTTGGAGGGAGGGAGCAATGAGCAGTTCTTC,CASLPLEGGSNEQFF,TRBJ2-1,15,-,TRBV5-1,TRBD2
TGTGCCATCAGTGAAGTTGGGACTGAAGCTTTCTTT,CAISEVGTEAFF,TRBJ1-1,12,once,TRBV10-3,-
TGTGCCAGCAGCCTAGCGCTCGGTCGGGACAGGGCCTACGAGCAGTACTTC,CASSLALGRDRAYEQYF,TRBJ2-7,17,-,TRBV5-6,TRBD1
TGTGCCAGCAGCGACAGGGGGCTGGGCTACACCTTC,CASSDRGLGYTF,TRBJ1-2,12,-,TRBV7-2,TRBD1
TGTGCCACCAGTGATAGGGGGTACGATGAGCAGTTCTTC,CATSDRGYDEQFF,TRBJ2-1,13,-,TRBV24-1,-
TGTGCCAGCTCGTCACAGGGAGTTGGATCACCCCTCCACTTT,CASSSQGVGSPLHF,TRBJ1-6,14,-,TRBV2,-
TGTGCCAGCAGTGAAGACAGGGGGAGTGAAAAACTGTTTTTT,CASSEDRGSEKLFF,TRBJ1-4,14,-,TRBV6-1,TRBD1
TGTGCCAGCAGCTTAGCCTTTAGGGGCGCTGGGTACACTGAAGCTTTCTTT,CASSLAFRGAGYTEAFF,TRBJ1-1,17,-,TRBV11-2,-
TGTGCCAGCAGCCAGACTAGCGGGAGGTCTGACATTCAGTACTTC,CASSQTSGRSDIQYF,TRBJ2-4,15,-,TRBV5-4,TRBD2
TGCAGCGTCGGACGGTTTGGATTTACCTACGAGCAGTACTTC,CSVGRFGFTYEQYF,TRBJ2-7,14,-,TRBV29-1,-